This paragraph reports one T cell receptor (beta chain). The CDR3 end is not reached by the read, which stops 3 residues before it; the germline J gene fills it in. This sample stems from a study of T cells in women clearing cervical HPV infection. Study-level information: Donors had HPV16-related CIN3 or worse; 2 had invasive cancer.

V trimming: 5 bases; J trimming: 3 bases; junction bases outside the gene matches: 4. Germline V gives CDR1 SGHAT, CDR2 FQNNGV. The CDR3 totals 14 residues. TCRdb's table, derived via immunoSEQ multiplex PCR, lists solely in-frame clones and lacks some. The sample shows more than 20,000 clones, and less than 6% sits with its ten largest clones. Sequenced: blood buffy coat. This sequence originates from a woman aged 18 to 75 with a cervical HPV16 infection that either progressed to CIN3+ or cleared (not recorded which). The V call is TRBV11-2, the J call TRBJ1-5; 7 bases are shared with TRBD1. CDR3 bases read: TGTGCCAGCAGCCGGGGACAGACCAATCAGCCC. Amino acid sequence: CASSRGQTNQP. Given in full, the CDR3 is CASSRGQTNQPQHF.